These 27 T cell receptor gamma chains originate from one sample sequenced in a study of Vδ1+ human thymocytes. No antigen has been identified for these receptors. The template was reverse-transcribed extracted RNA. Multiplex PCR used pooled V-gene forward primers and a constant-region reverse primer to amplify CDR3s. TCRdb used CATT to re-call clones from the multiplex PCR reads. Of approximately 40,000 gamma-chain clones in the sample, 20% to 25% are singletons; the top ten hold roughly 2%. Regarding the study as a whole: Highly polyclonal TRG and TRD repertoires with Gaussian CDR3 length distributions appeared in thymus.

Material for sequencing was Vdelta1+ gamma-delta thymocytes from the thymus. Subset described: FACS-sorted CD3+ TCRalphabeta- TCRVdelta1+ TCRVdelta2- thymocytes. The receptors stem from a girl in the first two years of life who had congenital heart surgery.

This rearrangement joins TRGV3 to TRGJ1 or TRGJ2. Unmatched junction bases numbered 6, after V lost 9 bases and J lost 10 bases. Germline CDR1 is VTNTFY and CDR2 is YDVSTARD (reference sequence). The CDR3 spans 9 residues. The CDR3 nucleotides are TGTGCCACCGGGGGGAAGAAACTCTTT. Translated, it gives CATGGKKLF.

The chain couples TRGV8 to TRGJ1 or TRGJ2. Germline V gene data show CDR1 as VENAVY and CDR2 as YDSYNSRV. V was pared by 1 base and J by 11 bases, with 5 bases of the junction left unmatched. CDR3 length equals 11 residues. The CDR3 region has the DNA TGTGCCACCTGGGATAGCCGGGAGAAACTCTTT. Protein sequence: CATWDSREKLF.

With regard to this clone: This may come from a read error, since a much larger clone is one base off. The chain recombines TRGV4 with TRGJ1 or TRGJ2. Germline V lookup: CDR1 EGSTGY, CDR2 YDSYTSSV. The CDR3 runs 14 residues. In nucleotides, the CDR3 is TGTGCCACCCGGGATGGGCCGGGTTATTATAAGAAACTCTTT. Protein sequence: CATRDGPGYYKKLF.

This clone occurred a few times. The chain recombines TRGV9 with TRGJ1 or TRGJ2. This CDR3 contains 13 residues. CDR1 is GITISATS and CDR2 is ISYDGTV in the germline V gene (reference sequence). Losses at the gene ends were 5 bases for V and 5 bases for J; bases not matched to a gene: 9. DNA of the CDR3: TGTGCCTTGTGGGCCCACCAAGATTATAAGAAACTCTTT. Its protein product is CALWAHQDYKKLF.

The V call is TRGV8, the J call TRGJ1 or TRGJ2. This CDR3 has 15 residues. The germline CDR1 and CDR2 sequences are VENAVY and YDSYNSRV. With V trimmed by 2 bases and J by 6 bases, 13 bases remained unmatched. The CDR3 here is CATWDNWGGGYKKLF. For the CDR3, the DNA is TGTGCCACCTGGGATAATTGGGGCGGGGGTTATAAGAAACTCTTT.

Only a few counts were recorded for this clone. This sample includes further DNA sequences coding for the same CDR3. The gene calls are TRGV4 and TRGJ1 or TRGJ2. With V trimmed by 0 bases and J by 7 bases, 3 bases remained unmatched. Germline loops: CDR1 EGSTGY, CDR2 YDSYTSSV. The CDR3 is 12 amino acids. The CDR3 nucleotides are TGTGCCACCTGGGATGGGCAGTATAAGAAACTCTTT. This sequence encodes CATWDGQYKKLF.

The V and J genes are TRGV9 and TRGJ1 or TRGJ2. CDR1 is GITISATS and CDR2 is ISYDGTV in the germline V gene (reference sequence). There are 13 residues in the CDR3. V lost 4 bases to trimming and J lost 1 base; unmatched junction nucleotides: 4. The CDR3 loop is CALWDDNYYKKLF. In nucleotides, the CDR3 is TGTGCCTTGTGGGATGATAATTATTATAAGAAACTCTTT.

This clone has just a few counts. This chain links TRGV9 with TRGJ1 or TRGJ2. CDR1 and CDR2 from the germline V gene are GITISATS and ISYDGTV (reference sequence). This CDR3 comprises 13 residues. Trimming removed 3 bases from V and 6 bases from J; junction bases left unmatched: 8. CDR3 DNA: TGTGCCTTGTGGGAGAGCGTTACTTATAAGAAACTCTTT. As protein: CALWESVTYKKLF.

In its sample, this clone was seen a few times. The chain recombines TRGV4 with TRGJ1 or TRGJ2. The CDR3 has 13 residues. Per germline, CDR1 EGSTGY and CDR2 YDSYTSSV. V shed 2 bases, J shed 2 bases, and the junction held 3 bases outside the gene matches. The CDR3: CATWDEYYYKKLF. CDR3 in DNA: TGTGCCACCTGGGATGAATATTATTATAAGAAACTCTTT.

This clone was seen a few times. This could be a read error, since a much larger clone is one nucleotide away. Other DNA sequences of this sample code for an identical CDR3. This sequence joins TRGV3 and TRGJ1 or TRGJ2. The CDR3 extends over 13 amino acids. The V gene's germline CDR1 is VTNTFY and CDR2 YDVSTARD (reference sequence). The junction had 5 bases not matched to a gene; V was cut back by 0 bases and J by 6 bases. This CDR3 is CATWDRRRYKKLF. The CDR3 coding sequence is TGTGCCACCTGGGACAGGCGGCGTTATAAGAAACTCTTT.

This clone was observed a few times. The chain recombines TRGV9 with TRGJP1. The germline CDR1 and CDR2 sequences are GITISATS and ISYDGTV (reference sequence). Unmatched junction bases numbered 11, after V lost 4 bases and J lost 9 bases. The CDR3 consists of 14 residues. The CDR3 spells CALWDSVGCWFKIF. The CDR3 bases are TGTGCCTTGTGGGACTCGGTTGGCTGTTGGTTCAAGATATTT.

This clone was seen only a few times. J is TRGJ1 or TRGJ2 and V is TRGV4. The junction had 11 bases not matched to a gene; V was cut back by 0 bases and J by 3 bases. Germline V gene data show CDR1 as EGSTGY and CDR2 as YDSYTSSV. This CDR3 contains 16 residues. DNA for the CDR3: TGTGCCACCTGGGATGGGCGAGGGACCTCTTATTATAAGAAACTCTTT. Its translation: CATWDGRGTSYYKKLF.

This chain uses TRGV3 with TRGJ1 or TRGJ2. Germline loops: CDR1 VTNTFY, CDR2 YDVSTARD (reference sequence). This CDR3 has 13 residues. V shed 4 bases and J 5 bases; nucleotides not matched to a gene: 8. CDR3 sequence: CATWEKGHYKKLF. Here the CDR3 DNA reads TGTGCCACCTGGGAAAAGGGCCATTATAAGAAACTCTTT.

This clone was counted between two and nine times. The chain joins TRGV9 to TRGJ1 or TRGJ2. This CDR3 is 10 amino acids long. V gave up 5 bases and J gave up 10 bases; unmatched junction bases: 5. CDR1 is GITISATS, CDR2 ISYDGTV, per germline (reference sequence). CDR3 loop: CALWASKKLF. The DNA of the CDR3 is TGTGCCTTGTGGGCATCCAAGAAACTCTTT.

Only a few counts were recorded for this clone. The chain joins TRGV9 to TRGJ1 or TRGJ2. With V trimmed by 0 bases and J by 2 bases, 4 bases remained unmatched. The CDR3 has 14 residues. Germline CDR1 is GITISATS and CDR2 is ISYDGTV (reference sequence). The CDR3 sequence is CALWEVLYYYKKLF. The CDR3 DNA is TGTGCCTTGTGGGAGGTGCTCTATTATTATAAGAAACTCTTT.

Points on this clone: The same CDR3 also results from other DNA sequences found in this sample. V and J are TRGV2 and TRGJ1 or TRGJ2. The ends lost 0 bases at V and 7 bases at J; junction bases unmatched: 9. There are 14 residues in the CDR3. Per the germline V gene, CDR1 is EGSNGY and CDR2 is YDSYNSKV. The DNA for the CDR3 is TGTGCCACCTGGGACGGGCCGCGGGGCTATAAGAAACTCTTT. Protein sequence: CATWDGPRGYKKLF.

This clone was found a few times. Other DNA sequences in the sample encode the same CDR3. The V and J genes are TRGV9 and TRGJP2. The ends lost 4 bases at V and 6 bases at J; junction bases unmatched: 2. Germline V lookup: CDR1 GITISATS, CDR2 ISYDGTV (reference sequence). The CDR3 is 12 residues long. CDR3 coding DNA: TGTGCCTTGTGGGATCGTGATTGGATCAAGACGTTT. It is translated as CALWDRDWIKTF.

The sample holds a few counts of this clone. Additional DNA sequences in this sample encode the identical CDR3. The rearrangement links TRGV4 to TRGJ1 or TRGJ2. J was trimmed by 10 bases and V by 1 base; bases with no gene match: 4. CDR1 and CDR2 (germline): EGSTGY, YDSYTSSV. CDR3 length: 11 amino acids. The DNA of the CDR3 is TGTGCCACCTGGGATGGTTGCAAGAAACTCTTT. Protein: CATWDGCKKLF.

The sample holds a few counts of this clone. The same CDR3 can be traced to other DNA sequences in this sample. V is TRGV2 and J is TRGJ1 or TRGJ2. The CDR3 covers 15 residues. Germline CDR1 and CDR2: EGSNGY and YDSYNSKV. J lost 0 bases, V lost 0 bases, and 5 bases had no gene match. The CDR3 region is CATWDGRPNYYKKLF. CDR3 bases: TGTGCCACCTGGGACGGGCGCCCGAATTATTATAAGAAACTCTTT.

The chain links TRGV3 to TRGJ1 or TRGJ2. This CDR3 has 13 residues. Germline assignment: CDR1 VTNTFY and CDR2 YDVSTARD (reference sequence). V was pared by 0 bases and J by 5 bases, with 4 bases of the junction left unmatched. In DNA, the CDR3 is TGTGCCACCTGGGACAGGAAACATTATAAGAAACTCTTT. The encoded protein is CATWDRKHYKKLF.

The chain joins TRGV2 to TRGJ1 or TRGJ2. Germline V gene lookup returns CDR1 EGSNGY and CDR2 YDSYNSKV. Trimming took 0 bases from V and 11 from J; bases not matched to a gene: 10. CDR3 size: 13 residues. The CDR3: CATWDGPSGEKLF. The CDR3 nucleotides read TGTGCCACCTGGGACGGGCCAAGTGGGGAGAAACTCTTT.

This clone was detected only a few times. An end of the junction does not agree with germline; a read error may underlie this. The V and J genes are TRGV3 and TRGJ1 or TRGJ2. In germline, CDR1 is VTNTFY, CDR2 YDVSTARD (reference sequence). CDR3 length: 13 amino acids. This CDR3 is CATWDRPNYEKLF. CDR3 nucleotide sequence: TGTGCCACCTGGGACAGGCCAAATTATGAGAAACTCTTT.

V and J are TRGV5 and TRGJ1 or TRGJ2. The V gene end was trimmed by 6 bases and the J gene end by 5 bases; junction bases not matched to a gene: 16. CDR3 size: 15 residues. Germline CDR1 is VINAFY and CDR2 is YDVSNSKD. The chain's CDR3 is CATWNLDHRNYKKLF. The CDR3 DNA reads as TGTGCCACCTGGAACTTGGACCACCGCAATTATAAGAAACTCTTT.

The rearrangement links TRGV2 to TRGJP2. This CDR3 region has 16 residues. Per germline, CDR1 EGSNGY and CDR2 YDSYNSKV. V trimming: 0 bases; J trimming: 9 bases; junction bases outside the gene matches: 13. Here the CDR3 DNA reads TGTGCCACCTGGGACGGGTCGGTGGTTATAAATTGGATCAAGACGTTT. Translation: CATWDGSVVINWIKTF.

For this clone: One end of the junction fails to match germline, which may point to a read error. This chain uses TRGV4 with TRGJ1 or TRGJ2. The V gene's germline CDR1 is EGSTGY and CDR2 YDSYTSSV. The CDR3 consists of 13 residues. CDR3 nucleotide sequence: TGTGCCACCTGTGATGGGCCGAGGAATAAGAAACTCTTT. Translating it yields CATCDGPRNKKLF.

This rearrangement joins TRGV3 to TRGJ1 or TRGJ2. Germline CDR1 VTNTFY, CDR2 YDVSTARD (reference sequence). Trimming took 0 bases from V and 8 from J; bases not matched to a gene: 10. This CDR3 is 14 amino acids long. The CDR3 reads CATWDRPPPNKKLF. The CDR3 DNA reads TGTGCCACCTGGGACAGGCCCCCCCCTAATAAGAAACTCTTT.

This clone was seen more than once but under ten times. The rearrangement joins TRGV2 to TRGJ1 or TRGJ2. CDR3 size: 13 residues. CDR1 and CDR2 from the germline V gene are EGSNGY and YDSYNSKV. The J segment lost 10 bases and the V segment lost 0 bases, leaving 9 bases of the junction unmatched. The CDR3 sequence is CATWDGDQKKKLF. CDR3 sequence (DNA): TGTGCCACCTGGGACGGGGACCAGAAGAAGAAACTCTTT.